Below are 19 T cell receptor beta chains sequenced from a single sample in a study of blood T cell repertoires in COVID-19. Clones were sequenced by immunoSEQ multiplex PCR, and TCRdb holds only the in-frame ones, with some missing. Here the sample spans 95,000 to 150,000 clones, around 84% being singletons. Specimen: PBMCs or T cells enriched from blood (not recorded which). The receptors shown here come from a woman in her thirties who had recovered from COVID-19.

The chain couples TRBV4-3 to TRBJ2-7, with a possible D match to TRBD2 (6 bases). CDR3 length: 15 amino acids. V gave up 1 base and J gave up 4 bases, with 14 bases separating them. Per germline, CDR1 LGHNA and CDR2 YSLEER. CDR3 amino acids: CASSQVPGEAYEQYF. The CDR3 DNA reads TGCGCCAGCAGCCAAGTGCCGGGAGAGGCATACGAGCAGTACTTC.

The chain couples TRBV11-2 to TRBJ2-1, with 9 positions matching TRBD2. The CDR3 spans 16 residues. The germline gives CDR1 SGHAT, CDR2 FQNNGV. Losses at the gene ends were 2 bases for V and 4 bases for J; bases not matched to a gene: 6. The CDR3 spells CASSLHGREGYNEQFF. For the CDR3, the DNA is TGTGCCAGCAGCTTACATGGGCGGGAGGGGTACAATGAGCAGTTCTTC.

J is TRBJ1-5 and V is TRBV6-1, with 8 bases matching TRBD1. V was pared by 2 bases and J by 3 bases, with 9 bases of the junction left unmatched. Germline CDR1 is MNHNS and CDR2 is SASEGT. CDR3 size: 17 residues. The CDR3 DNA follows: TGTGCCAGCAGTGAAACAAGGGGACAGGTTTACAATCAGCCCCAGCATTTT. It specifies CASSETRGQVYNQPQHF.

This clone was recorded once. The chain uses TRBV24-1 and TRBJ2-3, with 9 bases fitting TRBD2. Looked up from germline, CDR1 is KGHDR and CDR2 is SFDVKD. This CDR3 has 12 residues. The V and J ends lost 10 bases and 3 bases, in that order; junction bases with no gene match: 1. This chain's CDR3 is CATSGSTDTQYF. The CDR3 DNA follows: TGTGCCACTAGCGGGAGTACAGATACGCAGTATTTT.

J is TRBJ1-2 and V is TRBV7-9; 8 bases map to TRBD1. The germline V gene has CDR1 SEHNR and CDR2 FQNEAQ (reference sequence). V lost 4 bases to trimming and J lost 8 bases; unmatched junction nucleotides: 12. The CDR3 has 15 amino acids. The CDR3 region is CASSSPGGRVVGYTF. The DNA of the CDR3 is TGTGCCAGCAGCTCACCAGGGGGCCGAGTCGTAGGCTACACCTTC.

This sequence joins TRBV15 and TRBJ2-3; D may be TRBD2 (5 bases). Germline V gene lookup returns CDR1 LNHNV and CDR2 YYDKDF (reference sequence). This CDR3 comprises 15 residues. The V gene lost 4 bases and the J gene lost 0 bases, with 11 bases spanning the gap. DNA of the CDR3: TGTGCCACCAGCACGGGATGGGAAAGCACAGATACGCAGTATTTT. Translated, it gives CATSTGWESTDTQYF.

The rearrangement uses TRBV6-5 and TRBJ1-5; tentative D call: TRBD1 (6 bases). V was shortened by 0 bases and J by 7 bases, with 13 bases between the two germline ends. CDR1 and CDR2 (germline): MNHEY, SVGAGI. The CDR3 loop spans 15 amino acids. CDR3 loop: CASSYSGRGGQPQHF. The CDR3 nucleotides read TGTGCCAGCAGTTACTCCGGCAGGGGAGGGCAGCCCCAGCATTTT.

The rearrangement joins TRBV6-1 to TRBJ2-1; TRBD2 is a possible D gene (6 bases). Per germline, CDR1 MNHNS and CDR2 SASEGT. The V end was cut by 4 bases, the J end by 0 bases, with 19 bases between. CDR3 size: 18 residues. CDR3 bases: TGTGCCAGCAGTGCCCCCCCGGGGAGGACTACCTCCTACAATGAGCAGTTCTTC. Translated: CASSAPPGRTTSYNEQFF.

The chain carries TRBV27 and TRBJ2-1; perhaps TRBD2 as D (6 bases). The CDR3 covers 16 residues. The germline gives CDR1 MNHEY, CDR2 SMNVEV (reference sequence). Trimming stripped 4 bases from V and 0 bases from J, with 13 bases between. For the CDR3, the DNA is TGTGCCAGCAGTTCGCCGGGACTGAGCTCCTACAATGAGCAGTTCTTC. Its protein is CASSSPGLSSYNEQFF.

The CDR3 here is CAWMLAGGDEKLFF. The CDR3 bases are TGTGCCTGGATGTTGGCTGGGGGCGATGAAAAACTGTTTTTT. This chain joins TRBV30 and TRBJ1-4; D possibly corresponds to TRBD1 (6 bases). V lost 4 bases, J lost 6 bases, and 15 bases lay in between. This CDR3 has 14 residues. CDR1 is GTSNPN, CDR2 SVGIG, per germline (reference sequence).

The rearrangement uses TRBV5-6 and TRBJ2-5, with D hard to call. The CDR3 has 11 amino acids. Trimming stripped 3 bases from V and 4 bases from J, with 4 bases between. Germline lookup yields CDR1 SGHDT and CDR2 YYEEEE. In nucleotides, the CDR3 is TGTGCCAGCAGCTACGGAGAGACCCAGTACTTC. Protein: CASSYGETQYF.

The V gene is TRBV6-6, the J gene TRBJ2-5; the match to TRBD1 covers 8 bases. With 11 bases clipped from V and 2 bases from J, the junction kept 4 bases outside the gene matches. This CDR3 has 12 residues. Per germline, CDR1 MNHNY and CDR2 SVGAGI (reference sequence). The CDR3, as DNA: TGTGCCGCACGGACAGGGCAAGAGACCCAGTACTTC. Its translation is CAARTGQETQYF.

The J gene is TRBJ1-2, the V gene TRBV9; possible D gene TRBD1, 6 bases. The CDR3 runs 15 residues. The V gene's germline CDR1 is SGDLS and CDR2 YYNGEE. Trimming cost V 2 bases and J 4 bases, with 15 bases left between them. The CDR3 sequence is CASSVRPEQGYGYTF. CDR3 sequence (DNA): TGTGCCAGCAGCGTTCGACCCGAACAGGGCTATGGCTACACCTTC.

The rearrangement links TRBV28 to TRBJ1-5; D uncertain. V was pared by 2 bases and J by 0 bases, with 8 bases between. This CDR3 is built from 15 residues. Germline V gives CDR1 MDHEN, CDR2 SYDVKM. DNA for the CDR3: TGTGCCAGCAGTTTAACAGAGTATAGCAATCAGCCCCAGCATTTT. This gives the protein CASSLTEYSNQPQHF.

The J gene is TRBJ1-2, the V gene TRBV7-9; TRBD1 might be the D (5 bases). Trimming removed 5 bases at V and 3 bases at J, with 16 bases between. The CDR3 sequence is 15 residues long. From germline, CDR1 is SEHNR and CDR2 FQNEAQ (reference sequence). The CDR3 loop is CASSLDIVVDYGYTF. The DNA of the CDR3 is TGTGCCAGCAGCCTGGACATAGTCGTCGACTATGGCTACACCTTC.

This clone has only a few counts. The J gene is TRBJ2-7, the V gene TRBV19, with D unresolved. V lost 7 bases and J lost 5, with 21 bases in between. This CDR3 region has 15 residues. Germline CDR1 LNHDA, CDR2 SQIVND (reference sequence). The CDR3 coding sequence is TGTGCCAGTAAAGTGGCAGGTCAGGCGACCCACGAGCAGTACTTC. Amino acid sequence: CASKVAGQATHEQYF.

The chain carries TRBV6-4 and TRBJ1-1; D is undetermined. The V end lost 0 bases, the J end lost 1 base, and 6 bases lay between the germline ends. This CDR3 has 14 residues. The germline gives CDR1 MRHNA, CDR2 SNTAGT. CDR3 protein: CASSDSAENTEAFF. As DNA, the CDR3 is TGTGCCAGCAGTGACTCTGCGGAGAACACTGAAGCTTTCTTT.

The chain links TRBV4-1 to TRBJ2-3; maybe TRBD2 (6 bases). The CDR3 runs to 19 residues. CDR1 and CDR2 (germline): MGHRA, YSYEKL. Between the trimmed V and J ends, which lost 0 bases and 8 bases, there was a span of 27 bases. The CDR3: CASSQEWKGRGTLRRTQYF. Written as DNA, the CDR3 is TGCGCCAGCAGCCAAGAATGGAAGGGTCGGGGGACCTTAAGGCGTACGCAGTATTTT.

The chain combines TRBV27 with TRBJ1-1, with a possible D match to TRBD1 (6 bases). V lost 3 bases and J 1 base, leaving 9 bases between the germline ends. The germline V gene has CDR1 MNHEY and CDR2 SMNVEV (reference sequence). CDR3 length equals 14 residues. As DNA, the CDR3 is TGTGCCAGCAGTTTTCGACAGGCGAACACTGAAGCTTTCTTT. This sequence encodes CASSFRQANTEAFF.